A selection of T cell receptor beta chains follows, all from one sample in a study of T cells in placental villitis. Libraries were prepared by immunoSEQ multiplex PCR; TCRdb keeps only in-frame clonotypes and omits some of them. Among about 3,100 clones listed, about 79% were seen once. The sample taken for sequencing was placental tissue containing maternal and fetal cells. All receptors derive from a human patient with infectious villitis; the placental T cells may come from both mother and fetus. CDR3s include the opening cysteine and the closing phenylalanine or tryptophan. A D gene is named only where the DNA matches it firmly. Only part of the rows carry a size: once, few, many, or a class if the clone is expanded.

cdr3_aa	cdr3_nt	clone_size	d_call	v_call	j_call
CASRRGVHLYEQYF	TGTGCCAGCAGAAGAGGGGTCCATCTCTACGAGCAGTACTTC	once	NA	TRBV6-5	TRBJ2-7
CASSYGTGPYGYTF	TGCGCCAGCAGCTATGGGACAGGGCCCTATGGCTACACCTTC	once	TRBD1	TRBV5-1	TRBJ1-2
CASRVGRLELFF	TGTGCCAGCAGAGTTGGCCGGTTGGAGCTGTTTTTT	NA	NA	TRBV12-3/TRBV12-4	TRBJ2-2
CASSHNRDGNTEAFF	TGTGCCAGCAGCCATAACAGGGATGGCAACACTGAAGCTTTCTTT	once	NA	TRBV6-5	TRBJ1-1
CASSYGTDYGYTF	TGTGCCAGCAGTTACGGGACAGACTATGGCTACACCTTC	NA	TRBD1	TRBV6-5	TRBJ1-2
CAISATSGGVDTQYF	TGTGCCATCAGTGCTACTAGCGGGGGGGTAGATACGCAGTATTTT	NA	TRBD2	TRBV10-3	TRBJ2-3
CASRGVDGNTGELFF	TGTGCCAGCAGGGGGGTCGACGGGAACACCGGGGAGCTGTTTTTT	NA	NA	TRBV2	TRBJ2-2
CASSQEKQRTGVYSPYGYTF	TGTGCCAGCAGCCAAGAAAAGCAACGGACAGGGGTATATTCTCCATATGGCTACACCTTC	NA	TRBD1	TRBV4-2	TRBJ1-2
CASRHKKETQYF	TGTGCCAGCAGACATAAAAAAGAGACCCAGTACTTC	NA	NA	TRBV11-3	TRBJ2-5
CASSLGRTYEQYF	TGTGCCAGCAGCTTAGGACGGACCTACGAGCAGTACTTC	NA	NA	TRBV7-3	TRBJ2-7
CASTMTGYGYTF	TGTGCCAGCACCATGACAGGGTATGGCTACACCTTC	NA	TRBD1	TRBV11-2	TRBJ1-2
CASSLAGTDTQYF	TGCGCCAGCAGCTTGGCGGGTACAGATACGCAGTATTTT	NA	NA	TRBV5-1	TRBJ2-3
CASSARQGANTGELFF	TGTGCCAGCAGCGCAAGACAGGGGGCGAACACCGGGGAGCTGTTTTTT	NA	TRBD1	TRBV7-9	TRBJ2-2
CASSDTSGGYYNEQFF	TGTGCCAGCAGTGATACTAGCGGGGGCTACTACAATGAGCAGTTCTTC	NA	TRBD2	TRBV6-1	TRBJ2-1
CASSSESLGNGYTF	TGTGCCAGCAGTTCGGAATCCCTCGGGAATGGCTACACCTTC	NA	NA	TRBV28	TRBJ1-2
CASLVRARTGELFF	TGTGCCAGCTTGGTCAGGGCCCGGACCGGGGAGCTGTTTTTT	NA	NA	TRBV6-5	TRBJ2-2
CASSYSQDYGYTF	TGTGCCAGCAGTTACTCGCAGGACTATGGCTACACCTTC	NA	NA	TRBV6-5	TRBJ1-2
CASSYGTDTQYF	TGTGCCAGCAGTTACGGTACAGATACGCAGTATTTT	few	NA	TRBV6-5	TRBJ2-3
CASSAGGRNQPQHF	TGTGCCAGCAGTGCTGGGGGGCGAAATCAGCCCCAGCATTTT	NA	NA	TRBV2	TRBJ1-5
CASSQGQGMNTEAFF	TGTGCCAGCAGCCAAGGACAGGGAATGAACACTGAAGCTTTCTTT	NA	TRBD1	TRBV4-2	TRBJ1-1
CASSLGTAYEQYF	TGTGCCAGCAGCTTAGGAACCGCCTACGAGCAGTACTTC	NA	NA	TRBV11-2	TRBJ2-7
CASSSGRGSTDTQYF	TGTGCCAGCAGCTCCGGGAGGGGAAGCACAGATACGCAGTATTTT	NA	TRBD2	TRBV6-2/TRBV6-3	TRBJ2-3
CASSQIQGSYEQYF	TGCGCCAGCAGCCAAATCCAGGGCAGCTACGAGCAGTACTTC	NA	NA	TRBV4-3	TRBJ2-7
CASSLSSRDIQYF	TGTGCCAGCAGTCTTTCCAGCCGGGACATTCAGTACTTC	NA	NA	TRBV12-3/TRBV12-4	TRBJ2-4
CASSSGSPALHF	TGTGCCAGCAGCTCGGGGTCCCCGGCCCTCCACTTT	NA	NA	TRBV6-2/TRBV6-3	TRBJ1-6